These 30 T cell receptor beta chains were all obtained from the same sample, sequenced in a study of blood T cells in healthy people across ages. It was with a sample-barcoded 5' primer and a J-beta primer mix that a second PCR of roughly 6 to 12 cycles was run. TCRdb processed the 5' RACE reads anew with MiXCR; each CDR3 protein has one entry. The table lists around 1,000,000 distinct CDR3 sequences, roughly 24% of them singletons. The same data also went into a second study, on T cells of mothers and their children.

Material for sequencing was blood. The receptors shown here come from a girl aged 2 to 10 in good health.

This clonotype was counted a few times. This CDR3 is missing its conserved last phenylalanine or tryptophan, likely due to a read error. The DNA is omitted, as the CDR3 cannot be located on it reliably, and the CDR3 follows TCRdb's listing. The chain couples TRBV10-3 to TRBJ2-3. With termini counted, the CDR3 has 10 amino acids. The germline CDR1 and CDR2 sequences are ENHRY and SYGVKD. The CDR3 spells CAISEKRAQI.

CDR3 region: CASSSPQGSEETQYF. In DNA form, the CDR3 reads TGTGCCAGCAGTTCCCCGCAGGGGTCGGAAGAGACCCAGTACTTC. This chain uses TRBV6-6 with TRBJ2-5; D is perhaps TRBD1 (6 bases). The germline gives CDR1 MNHNY, CDR2 SVGAGI (reference sequence). V was cut by 4 bases and J by 3 bases, with 15 bases left in between. The CDR3 length is 15 residues.

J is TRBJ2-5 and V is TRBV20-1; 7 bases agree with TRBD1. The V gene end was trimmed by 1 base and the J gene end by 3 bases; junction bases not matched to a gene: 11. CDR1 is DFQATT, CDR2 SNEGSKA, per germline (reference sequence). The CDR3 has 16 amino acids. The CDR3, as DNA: TGCAGTGCTAGAGGAATTTACGGGACAGCCGAAGAGACCCAGTACTTC. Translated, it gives CSARGIYGTAEETQYF.

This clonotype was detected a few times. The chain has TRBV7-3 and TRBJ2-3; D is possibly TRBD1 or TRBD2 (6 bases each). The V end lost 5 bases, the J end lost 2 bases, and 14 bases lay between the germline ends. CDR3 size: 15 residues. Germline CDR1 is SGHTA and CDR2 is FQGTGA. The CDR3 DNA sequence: TGTGCCAGCAGCCCGCGGGGACACTACACAGATACGCAGTATTTT. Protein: CASSPRGHYTDTQYF.

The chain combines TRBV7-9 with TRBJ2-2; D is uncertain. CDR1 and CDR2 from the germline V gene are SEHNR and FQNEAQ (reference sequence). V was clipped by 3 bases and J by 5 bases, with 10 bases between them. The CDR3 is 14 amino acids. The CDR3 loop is CASSFDGLTGELFF. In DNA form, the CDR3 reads TGTGCCAGCAGCTTCGACGGATTAACCGGGGAGCTGTTTTTT.

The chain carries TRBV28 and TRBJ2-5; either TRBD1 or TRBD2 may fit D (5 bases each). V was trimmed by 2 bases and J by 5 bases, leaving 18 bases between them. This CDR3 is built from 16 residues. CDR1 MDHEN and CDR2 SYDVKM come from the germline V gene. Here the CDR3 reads CASSLGLATAGETQYF. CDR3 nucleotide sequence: TGTGCCAGCAGTTTAGGTTTAGCGACAGCAGGGGAGACCCAGTACTTC.

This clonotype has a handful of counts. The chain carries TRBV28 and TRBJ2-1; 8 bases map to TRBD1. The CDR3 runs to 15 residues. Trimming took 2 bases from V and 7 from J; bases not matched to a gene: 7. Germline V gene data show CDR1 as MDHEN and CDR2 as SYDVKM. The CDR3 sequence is CASSLRQGWANEQFF. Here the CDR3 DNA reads TGTGCCAGCAGTTTACGACAGGGGTGGGCTAATGAGCAGTTCTTC. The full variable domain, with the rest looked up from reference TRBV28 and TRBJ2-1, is DVKVTQSSRYLVKRTGEKVFLECVQDMDHENMFWYRQDPGLGLRLIYFSYDVKMKEKGDIPEGYSVSREKKERFSLILESASTNQTSMYLCASSLRQGWANEQFFGPGTRLTVL.

The CDR3, as DNA: TGCAGTGCTTCGATGGGAGGGCTTATCTACGAGCAGTACTTC. Amino acid sequence: CSASMGGLIYEQYF. The rearrangement joins TRBV20-1 to TRBJ2-5; 7 bases map to TRBD2. The closer fit of TRBJ2-7 to the DNA end suggests the J call may be wrong. CDR3 length: 14 amino acids. Germline lookup yields CDR1 DFQATT and CDR2 SNEGSKA (reference sequence).

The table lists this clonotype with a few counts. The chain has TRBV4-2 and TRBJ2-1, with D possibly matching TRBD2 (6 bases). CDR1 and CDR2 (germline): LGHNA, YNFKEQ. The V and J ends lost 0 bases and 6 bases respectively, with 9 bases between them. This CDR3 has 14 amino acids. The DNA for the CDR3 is TGTGCCAGCAGCCAAGATAACGGGGGCAATGAGCAGTTCTTC. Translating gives CASSQDNGGNEQFF.

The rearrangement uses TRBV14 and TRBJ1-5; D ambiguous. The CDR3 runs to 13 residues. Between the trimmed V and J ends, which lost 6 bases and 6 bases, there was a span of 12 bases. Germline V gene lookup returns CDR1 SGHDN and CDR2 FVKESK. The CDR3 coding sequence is TGTGCCAGCAGTTCCGGGTTTTTTCAGCCCCAGCATTTT. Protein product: CASSSGFFQPQHF. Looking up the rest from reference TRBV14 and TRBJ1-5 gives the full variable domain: EAGVTQFPSHSVIEKGQTVTLRCDPISGHDNLYWYRRVMGKEIKFLLHFVKESKQDESGMPNNRFLAERTGGTYSTLKVQPAELEDSGVYFCASSSGFFQPQHFGDGTRLSIL.

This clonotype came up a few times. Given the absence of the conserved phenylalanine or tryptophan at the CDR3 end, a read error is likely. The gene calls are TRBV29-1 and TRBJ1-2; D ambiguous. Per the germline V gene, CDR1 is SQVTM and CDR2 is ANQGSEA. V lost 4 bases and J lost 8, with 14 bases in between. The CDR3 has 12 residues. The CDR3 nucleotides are TGCAGCGTTGCACCGGGAGAGAGAGGCTACACCCTC. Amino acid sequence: CSVAPGERGYTL.

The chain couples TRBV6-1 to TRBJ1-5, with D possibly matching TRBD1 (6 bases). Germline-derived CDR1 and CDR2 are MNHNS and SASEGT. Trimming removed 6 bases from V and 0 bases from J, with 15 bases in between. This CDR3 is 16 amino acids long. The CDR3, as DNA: TGTGCCAGCAGCCCTAGACAGGCCAATAGCAATCAGCCCCAGCATTTT. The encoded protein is CASSPRQANSNQPQHF.

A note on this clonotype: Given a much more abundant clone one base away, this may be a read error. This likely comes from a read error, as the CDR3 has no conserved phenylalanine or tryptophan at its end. The CDR3 sequence is CASSLARDRSTYEQYL. For the CDR3, the DNA is TGTGCCAGCAGCTTAGCGAGGGATAGATCAACCTACGAGCAGTACCTC. The chain has TRBV11-1 and TRBJ2-5; D might be TRBD2 (5 bases). The tail of the sequence fits TRBJ2-7 better, so the J call may be wrong. CDR3 length: 16 amino acids. Germline CDR1 reads SGHAT; CDR2 reads FQDESV (reference sequence).

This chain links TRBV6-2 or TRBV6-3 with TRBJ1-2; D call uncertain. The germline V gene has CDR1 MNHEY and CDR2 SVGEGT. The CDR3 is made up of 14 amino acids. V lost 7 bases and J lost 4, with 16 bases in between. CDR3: CASNRDLALYGYTF. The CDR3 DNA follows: TGTGCCAGCAATCGGGATCTGGCACTCTATGGCTACACCTTC.

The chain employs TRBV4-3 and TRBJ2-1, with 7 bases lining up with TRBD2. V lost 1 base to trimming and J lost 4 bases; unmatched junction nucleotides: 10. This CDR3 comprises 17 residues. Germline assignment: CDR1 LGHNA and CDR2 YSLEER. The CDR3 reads CASSQGGAGGKYNEQFF. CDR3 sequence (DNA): TGCGCCAGCAGCCAAGGCGGGGCCGGGGGGAAGTACAATGAGCAGTTCTTC.

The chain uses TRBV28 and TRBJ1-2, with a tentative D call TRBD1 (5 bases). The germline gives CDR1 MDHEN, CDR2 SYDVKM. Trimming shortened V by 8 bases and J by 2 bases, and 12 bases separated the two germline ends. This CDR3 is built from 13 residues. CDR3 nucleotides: TGTGCCAGCCTTTTGGGACGAAACTATGGCTACACCTTC. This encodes CASLLGRNYGYTF.

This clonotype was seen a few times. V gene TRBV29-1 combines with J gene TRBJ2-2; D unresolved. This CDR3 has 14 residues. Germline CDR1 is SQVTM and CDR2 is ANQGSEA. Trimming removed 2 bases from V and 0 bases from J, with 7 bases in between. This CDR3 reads CSVEWLTNTGELFF. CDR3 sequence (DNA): TGCAGCGTTGAATGGCTTACGAACACCGGGGAGCTGTTTTTT.

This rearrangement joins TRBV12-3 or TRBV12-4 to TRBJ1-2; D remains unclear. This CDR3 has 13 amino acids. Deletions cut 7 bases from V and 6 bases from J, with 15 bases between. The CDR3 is CASTEPANNGYTF. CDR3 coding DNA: TGTGCCAGCACCGAACCGGCAAACAATGGCTACACCTTC.

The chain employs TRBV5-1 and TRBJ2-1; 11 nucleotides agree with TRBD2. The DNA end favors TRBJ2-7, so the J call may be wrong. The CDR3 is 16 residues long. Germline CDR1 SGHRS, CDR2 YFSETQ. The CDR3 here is CASSPAPTSGTYEQYF. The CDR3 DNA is TGCGCCAGCAGCCCCGCACCGACTAGCGGGACCTACGAGCAGTACTTC.

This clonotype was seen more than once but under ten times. CDR3 coding DNA: TGTGCCAGCAGCGTATATGCCTCCTACGAGCAGTACTTC. Translating it yields CASSVYASYEQYF. The chain carries TRBV7-2 and TRBJ2-7; D remains ambiguous. CDR1 SGHTA and CDR2 FQGNSA come from the germline V gene. V was trimmed by 5 bases and J by 0 bases, leaving 8 bases between them. This CDR3 is built from 13 residues.

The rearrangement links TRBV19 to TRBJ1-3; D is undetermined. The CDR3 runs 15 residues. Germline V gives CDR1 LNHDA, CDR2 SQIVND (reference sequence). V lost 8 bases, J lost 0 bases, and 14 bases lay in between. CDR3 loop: CASAWEGASGNTIYF. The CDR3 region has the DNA TGTGCCAGTGCCTGGGAGGGCGCCTCTGGAAACACCATATATTTT.

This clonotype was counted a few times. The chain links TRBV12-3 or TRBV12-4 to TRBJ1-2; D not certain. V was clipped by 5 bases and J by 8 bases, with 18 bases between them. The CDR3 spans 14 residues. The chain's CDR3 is CASSPHLVSGGYTF. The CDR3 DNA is TGTGCCAGCAGTCCTCACCTGGTTTCGGGCGGCTACACCTTC.

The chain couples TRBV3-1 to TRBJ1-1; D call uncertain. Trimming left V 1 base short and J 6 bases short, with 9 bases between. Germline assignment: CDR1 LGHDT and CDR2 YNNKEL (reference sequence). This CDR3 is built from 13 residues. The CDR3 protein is CASSQGPGAEAFF. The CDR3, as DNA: TGTGCCAGCAGCCAAGGCCCCGGAGCTGAAGCTTTCTTT.

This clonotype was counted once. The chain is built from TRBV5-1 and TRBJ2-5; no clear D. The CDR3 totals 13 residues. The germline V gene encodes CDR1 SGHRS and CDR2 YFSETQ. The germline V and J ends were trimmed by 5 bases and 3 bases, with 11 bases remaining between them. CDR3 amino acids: CASSPTLEETQYF. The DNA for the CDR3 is TGCGCCAGCAGTCCAACACTGGAAGAGACCCAGTACTTC.

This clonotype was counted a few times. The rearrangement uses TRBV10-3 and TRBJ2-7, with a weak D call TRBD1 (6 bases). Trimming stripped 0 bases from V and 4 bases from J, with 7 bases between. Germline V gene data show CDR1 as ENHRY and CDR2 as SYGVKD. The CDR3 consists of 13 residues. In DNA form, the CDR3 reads TGTGCCATCAGTGAGTCCACAGGGTACGAGCAGTACTTC. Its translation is CAISESTGYEQYF.

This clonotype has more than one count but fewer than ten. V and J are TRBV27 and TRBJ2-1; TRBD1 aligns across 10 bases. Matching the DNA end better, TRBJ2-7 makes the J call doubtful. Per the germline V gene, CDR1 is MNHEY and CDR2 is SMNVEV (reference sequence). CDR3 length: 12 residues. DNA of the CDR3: TGTGCCAGCCGGGACAGGGGCGACGAGCAGTACTTC. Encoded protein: CASRDRGDEQYF.

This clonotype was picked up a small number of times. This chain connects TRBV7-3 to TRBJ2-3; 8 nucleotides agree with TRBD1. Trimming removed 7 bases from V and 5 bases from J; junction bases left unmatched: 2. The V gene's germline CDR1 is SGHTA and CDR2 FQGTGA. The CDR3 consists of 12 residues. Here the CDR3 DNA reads TGTGCCAGCAAAGGGACAGGAGATACGCAGTATTTT. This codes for CASKGTGDTQYF.

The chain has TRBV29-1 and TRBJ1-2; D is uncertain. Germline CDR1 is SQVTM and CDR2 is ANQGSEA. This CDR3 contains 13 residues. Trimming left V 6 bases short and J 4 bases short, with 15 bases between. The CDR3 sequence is CSVEVVMGYGYTF. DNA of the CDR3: TGCAGCGTGGAGGTAGTTATGGGCTATGGCTACACCTTC. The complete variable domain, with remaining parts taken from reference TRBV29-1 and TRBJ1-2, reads SAVISQKPSRDICQRGTSLTIQCQVDSQVTMMFWYRQQPGQSLTLIATANQGSEATYESGFVIDKFPISRPNLTFSTLTVSNMSPEDSSIYLCSVEVVMGYGYTFGSGTRLTVV.

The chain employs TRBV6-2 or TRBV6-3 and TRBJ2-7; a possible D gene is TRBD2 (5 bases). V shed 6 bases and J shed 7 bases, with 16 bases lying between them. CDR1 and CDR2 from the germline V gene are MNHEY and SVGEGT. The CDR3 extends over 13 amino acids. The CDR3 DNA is TGTGCCAGCAGAGCAACCCTAGCCGGGGAGCAGTACTTC. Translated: CASRATLAGEQYF.

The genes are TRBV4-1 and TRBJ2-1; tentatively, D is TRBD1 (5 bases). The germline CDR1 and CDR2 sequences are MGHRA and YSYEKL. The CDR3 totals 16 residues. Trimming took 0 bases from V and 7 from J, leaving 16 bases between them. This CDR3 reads CASSQDRALPGNEQFF. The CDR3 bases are TGCGCCAGCAGCCAAGATCGCGCACTCCCAGGGAATGAGCAGTTCTTC.